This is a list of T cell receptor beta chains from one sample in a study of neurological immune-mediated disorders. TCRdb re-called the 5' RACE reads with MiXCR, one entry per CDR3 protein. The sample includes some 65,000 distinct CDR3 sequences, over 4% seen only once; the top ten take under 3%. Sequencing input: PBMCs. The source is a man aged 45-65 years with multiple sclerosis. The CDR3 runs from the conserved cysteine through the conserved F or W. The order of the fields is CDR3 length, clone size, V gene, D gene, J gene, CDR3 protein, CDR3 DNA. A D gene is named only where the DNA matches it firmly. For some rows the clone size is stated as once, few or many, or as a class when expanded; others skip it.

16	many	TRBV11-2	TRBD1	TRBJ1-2	CASSSPQGALNYGYTF	TGTGCCAGCAGCTCACCACAGGGGGCCCTAAACTATGGCTACACCTTC
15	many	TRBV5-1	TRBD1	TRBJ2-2	CASSFLQGANGELFF	TGCGCCAGCAGCTTCCTTCAGGGGGCAAACGGGGAGCTGTTTTTT
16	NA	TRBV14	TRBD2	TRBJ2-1	CASSQDRTSDYNEQFF	TGTGCCAGCAGCCAAGATCGGACTAGCGACTACAATGAGCAGTTCTTC
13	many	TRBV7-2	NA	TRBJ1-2	CAKNPEANYGYTF	TGTGCCAAGAATCCGGAGGCTAACTATGGCTACACCTTC
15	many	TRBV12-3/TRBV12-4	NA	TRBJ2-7	CASSLRHGNSYEQYF	TGTGCCAGCAGTTTACGGCATGGGAACTCCTACGAGCAGTACTTC
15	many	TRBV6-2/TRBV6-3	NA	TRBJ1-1	CASRRRGQMNTEAFF	TGTGCCAGCAGACGACGCGGACAGATGAACACTGAAGCTTTCTTT
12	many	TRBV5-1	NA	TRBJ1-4	CASTNPGEKLFF	TGCGCCAGCACCAACCCAGGGGAAAAACTGTTTTTT
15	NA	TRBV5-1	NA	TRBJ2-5	CASSPRSLAQETQYF	TGCGCCAGCAGCCCTCGTAGTTTAGCTCAAGAGACCCAGTACTTC
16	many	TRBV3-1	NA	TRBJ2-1	CASSQDLGQLNNEQFF	TGTGCCAGCAGCCAAGATCTAGGACAGCTTAACAATGAGCAGTTCTTC
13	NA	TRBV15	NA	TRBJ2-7	CATSRERESEQYF	TGTGCCACCAGCAGAGAAAGGGAGAGCGAGCAGTACTTC
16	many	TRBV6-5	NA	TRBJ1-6	CASSSAGFGLNSPLHF	TGTGCCAGCAGTTCCGCGGGCTTCGGGTTGAATTCACCCCTCCACTTT
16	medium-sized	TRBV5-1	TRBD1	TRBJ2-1	CASSRTDRAAYNEQFF	TGCGCCAGCAGCCGAACCGACAGGGCAGCCTACAATGAGCAGTTCTTC
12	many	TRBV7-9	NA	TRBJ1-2	CASSLEGYGYTF	TGTGCCAGCAGCTTAGAAGGGTATGGCTACACCTTC
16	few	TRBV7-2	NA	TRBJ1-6	CASSLGSRVRNSPLNF	TGTGCCAGCAGCTTAGGCTCCAGGGTGCGAAATTCACCCCTCAACTTT
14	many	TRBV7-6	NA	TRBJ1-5	CASSTSYMAQPQHF	TGTGCCAGCAGCACCTCGTACATGGCTCAGCCCCAGCATTTT
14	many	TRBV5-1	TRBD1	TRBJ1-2	CASSLQGAGYGYTF	TGCGCCAGCAGCTTACAGGGGGCAGGTTATGGCTACACCTTC
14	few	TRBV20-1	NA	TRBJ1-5	CSANRAGSNQPQHF	TGCAGTGCTAACAGGGCTGGTAGCAATCAGCCCCAGCATTTT
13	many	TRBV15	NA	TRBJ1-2	CATRGTPSYGYTF	TGTGCCACCAGAGGGACACCCTCCTATGGCTACACCTTC
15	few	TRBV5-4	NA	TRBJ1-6	CASSLAGGNNSPLNF	TGTGCCAGCAGCTTGGCCGGGGGGAATAATTCACCCCTCAACTTT
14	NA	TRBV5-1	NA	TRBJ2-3	CASSSGDSTDTQYF	TGCGCCAGCAGCTCTGGGGACAGCACAGATACGCAGTATTTT
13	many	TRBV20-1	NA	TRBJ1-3	CSARGTDGNTIYF	TGCAGTGCTAGAGGGACAGATGGAAACACCATATATTTT
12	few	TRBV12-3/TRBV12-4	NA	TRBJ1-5	CASSSGDQPQNF	TGTGCCAGCAGTTCAGGGGATCAGCCCCAGAATTTT
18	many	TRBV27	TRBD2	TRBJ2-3	CASSPVGSGRGGTDTQYF	TGTGCCAGCAGTCCCGTCGGTAGTGGGCGGGGGGGCACAGATACGCAGTATTTT
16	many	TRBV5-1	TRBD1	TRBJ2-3	CASSPTPKGATDTQYF	TGCGCCAGCAGCCCGACCCCGAAGGGGGCCACAGATACGCAGTATTTT
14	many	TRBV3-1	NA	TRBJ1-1	CASSRRRDNTEAFF	TGTGCCAGCAGCCGACGCAGGGACAACACTGAAGCTTTCTTT
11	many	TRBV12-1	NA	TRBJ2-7	CASSPSYEQYF	TGTGCCAGCAGCCCTTCCTACGAGCAGTACTTC
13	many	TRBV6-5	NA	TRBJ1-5	CASRTGINQPQHF	TGTGCCAGCAGAACGGGGATCAATCAGCCCCAGCATTTT
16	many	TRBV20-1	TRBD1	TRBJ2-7	CSARDATGTGPYEQYF	TGCAGTGCTAGAGATGCTACCGGGACAGGGCCCTACGAGCAGTACTTC
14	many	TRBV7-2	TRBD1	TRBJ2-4	CASSVRDRGNIQYF	TGTGCCAGCAGCGTACGGGACAGGGGTAACATTCAGTACTTC
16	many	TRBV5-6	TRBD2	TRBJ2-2	CASSPPGLAFPGELFF	TGTGCCAGCAGCCCCCCGGGACTAGCGTTTCCCGGGGAGCTGTTTTTT
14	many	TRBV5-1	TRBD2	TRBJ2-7	CASSLAGLRYEQYF	TGCGCCAGCAGCTTGGCGGGACTACGCTACGAGCAGTACTTC
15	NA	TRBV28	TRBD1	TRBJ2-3	CASSLRGQGKDTQYF	TGTGCCAGCAGTTTAAGGGGACAGGGCAAAGATACGCAGTATTTT
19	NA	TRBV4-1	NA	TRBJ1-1	CASSQVMAGAGGRNTEAFF	TGCGCCAGCAGCCAAGTCATGGCAGGGGCGGGGGGAAGGAACACTGAAGCTTTCTTT
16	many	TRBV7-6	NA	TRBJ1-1	CASSLQSGPRHTEAFF	TGTGCCAGCAGCTTACAGAGCGGGCCTCGCCACACTGAAGCTTTCTTT
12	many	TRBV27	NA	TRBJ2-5	CASRGLQETQYF	TGTGCCAGCAGGGGATTGCAAGAGACCCAGTACTTC
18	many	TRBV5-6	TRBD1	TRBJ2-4	CASSGTGIAHLAKNIQYF	TGTGCCAGCAGCGGGACAGGAATCGCCCATCTAGCCAAAAACATTCAGTACTTC
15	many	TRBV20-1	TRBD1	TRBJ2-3	CSARDPRGPADTQYF	TGCAGTGCTAGAGATCCCAGGGGGCCAGCAGATACGCAGTATTTT
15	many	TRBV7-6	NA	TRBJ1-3	CASSPWKGEGNTIYF	TGTGCCAGCAGCCCATGGAAGGGGGAGGGAAACACCATATATTTT
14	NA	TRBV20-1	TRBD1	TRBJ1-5	CSASWTGIQQPQNF	TGCAGTGCTAGTTGGACAGGAATTCAACAGCCCCAGAATTTT
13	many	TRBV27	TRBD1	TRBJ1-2	CASRGDRFYGYTF	TGTGCCAGCAGAGGGGACAGGTTCTATGGCTACACCTTC